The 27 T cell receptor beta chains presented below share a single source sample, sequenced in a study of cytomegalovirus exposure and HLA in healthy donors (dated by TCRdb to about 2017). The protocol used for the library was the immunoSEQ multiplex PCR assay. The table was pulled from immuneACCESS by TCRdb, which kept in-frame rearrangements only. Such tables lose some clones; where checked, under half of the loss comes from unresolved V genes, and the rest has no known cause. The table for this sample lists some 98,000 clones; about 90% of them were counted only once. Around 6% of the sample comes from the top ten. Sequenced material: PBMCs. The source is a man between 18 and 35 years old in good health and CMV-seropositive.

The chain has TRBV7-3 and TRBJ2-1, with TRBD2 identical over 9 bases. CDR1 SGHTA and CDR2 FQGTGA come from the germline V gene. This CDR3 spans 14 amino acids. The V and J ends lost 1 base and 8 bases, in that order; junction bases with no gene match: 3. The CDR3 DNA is TGTGCCAGCAGCTTAAAGGGACTAGCACATGAGCAGTTCTTC. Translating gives CASSLKGLAHEQFF.

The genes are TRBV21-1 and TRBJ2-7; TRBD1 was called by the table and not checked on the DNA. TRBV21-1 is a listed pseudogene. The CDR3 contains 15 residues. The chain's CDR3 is CASSKEGTGTYEQYF. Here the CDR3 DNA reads TGTGCCAGCAGCAAAGAGGGGACAGGGACCTACGAGCAGTACTTC.

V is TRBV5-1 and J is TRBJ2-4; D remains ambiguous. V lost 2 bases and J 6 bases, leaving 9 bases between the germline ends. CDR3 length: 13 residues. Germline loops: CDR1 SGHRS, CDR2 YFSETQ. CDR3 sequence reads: CASSLTDRNIQYF. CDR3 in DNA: TGCGCCAGCAGCTTAACAGATAGAAACATTCAGTACTTC.

The CDR3 DNA reads TGTGCCAGCAGTTTGGACAGCCAAGAGACCCAGTACTTC. The encoded protein is CASSLDSQETQYF. V is TRBV28 and J is TRBJ2-5; perhaps TRBD1 as D (6 bases). The CDR3 totals 13 residues. V was shortened by 3 bases and J by 1 base, with 6 bases between the two germline ends. Germline loops: CDR1 MDHEN, CDR2 SYDVKM.

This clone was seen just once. CDR3 sequence reads: CASSPLLGQAGSPLHF. DNA for the CDR3: TGCGCCAGCAGCCCCCTCCTCGGACAGGCAGGATCACCCCTCCACTTT. V usage is TRBV4-3 and J usage is TRBJ1-6, with 7 bases lining up with TRBD1. From germline, CDR1 is LGHNA and CDR2 YSLEER. The trim removed 4 bases at V and 10 bases at J, leaving 13 bases unmatched. This CDR3 comprises 16 residues.

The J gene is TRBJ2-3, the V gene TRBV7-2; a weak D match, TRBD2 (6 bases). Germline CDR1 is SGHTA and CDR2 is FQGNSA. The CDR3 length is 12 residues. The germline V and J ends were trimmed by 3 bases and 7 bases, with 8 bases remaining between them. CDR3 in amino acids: CASSFAGNTQYF. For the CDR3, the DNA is TGTGCCAGCAGCTTCGCGGGGAATACGCAGTATTTT.

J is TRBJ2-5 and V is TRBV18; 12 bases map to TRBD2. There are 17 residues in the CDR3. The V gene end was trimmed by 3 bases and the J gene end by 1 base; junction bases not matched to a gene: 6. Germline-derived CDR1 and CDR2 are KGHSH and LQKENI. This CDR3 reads CASSPGLAGILQETQYF. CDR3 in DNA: TGTGCCAGCTCACCCGGACTAGCGGGGATCCTCCAAGAGACCCAGTACTTC. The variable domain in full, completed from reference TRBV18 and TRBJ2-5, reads NAGVMQNPRHLVRRRGQEARLRCSPMKGHSHVYWYRQLPEEGLKFMVYLQKENIIDESGMPKERFSAEFPKEGPSILRIQQVVRGDSAAYFCASSPGLAGILQETQYFGPGTRLLVL.

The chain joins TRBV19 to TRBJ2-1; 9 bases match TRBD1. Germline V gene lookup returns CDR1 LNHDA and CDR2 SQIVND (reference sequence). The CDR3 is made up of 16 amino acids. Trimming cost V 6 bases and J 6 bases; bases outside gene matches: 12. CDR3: CASSPSRDRAGNEQFF. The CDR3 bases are TGTGCCAGTAGCCCGAGCCGGGACAGGGCCGGCAATGAGCAGTTCTTC. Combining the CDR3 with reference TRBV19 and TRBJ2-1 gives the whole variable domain DGGITQSPKYLFRKEGQNVTLSCEQNLNHDAMYWYRQDPGQGLRLIYYSQIVNDFQKGDIAEGYSVSREKKESFPLTVTSAQKNPTAFYLCASSPSRDRAGNEQFFGPGTRLTVL.

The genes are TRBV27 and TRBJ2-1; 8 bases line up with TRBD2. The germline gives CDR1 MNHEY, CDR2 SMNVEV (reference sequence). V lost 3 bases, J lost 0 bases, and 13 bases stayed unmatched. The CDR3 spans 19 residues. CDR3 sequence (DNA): TGTGCCAGCAGTTTTTTCCCAGCGGGGGCCAAGAACTCCTACAATGAGCAGTTCTTC. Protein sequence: CASSFFPAGAKNSYNEQFF.

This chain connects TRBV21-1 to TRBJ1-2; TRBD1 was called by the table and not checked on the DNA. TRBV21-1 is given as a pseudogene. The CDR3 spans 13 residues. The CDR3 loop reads CASSNMGAPGYTF. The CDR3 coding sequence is TGTGCCAGCAGCAATATGGGGGCGCCTGGCTACACCTTC.

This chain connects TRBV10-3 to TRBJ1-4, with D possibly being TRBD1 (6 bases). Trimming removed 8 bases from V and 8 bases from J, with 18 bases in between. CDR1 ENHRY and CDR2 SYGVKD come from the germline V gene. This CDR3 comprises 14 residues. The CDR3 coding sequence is TGTGCCATCTCGGAGGCAGGGGTAGGAGAAAAACTGTTTTTT. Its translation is CAISEAGVGEKLFF.

CDR3 sequence reads: CASSWPGLASDNEQFF. The CDR3 DNA sequence: TGTGCCAGCAGTTGGCCGGGACTAGCGTCAGACAATGAGCAGTTCTTC. This chain joins TRBV28 and TRBJ2-1, with TRBD2 identical over 10 bases. Germline lookup yields CDR1 MDHEN and CDR2 SYDVKM. There are 16 residues in the CDR3. Trimming took 4 bases from V and 5 from J; bases not matched to a gene: 8.

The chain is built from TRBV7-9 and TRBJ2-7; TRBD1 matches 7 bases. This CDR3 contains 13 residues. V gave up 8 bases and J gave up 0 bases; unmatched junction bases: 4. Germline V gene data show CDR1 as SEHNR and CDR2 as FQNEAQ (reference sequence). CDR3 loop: CASVDRDSYEQYF. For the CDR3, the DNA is TGTGCCAGCGTCGACAGGGACTCCTACGAGCAGTACTTC.

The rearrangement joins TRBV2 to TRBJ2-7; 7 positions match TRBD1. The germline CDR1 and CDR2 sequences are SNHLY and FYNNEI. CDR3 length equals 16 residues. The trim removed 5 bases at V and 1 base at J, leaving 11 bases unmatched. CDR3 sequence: CASSTHDRVGSYEQYF. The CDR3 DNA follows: TGTGCCAGCAGTACCCACGACAGGGTAGGTTCCTACGAGCAGTACTTC.

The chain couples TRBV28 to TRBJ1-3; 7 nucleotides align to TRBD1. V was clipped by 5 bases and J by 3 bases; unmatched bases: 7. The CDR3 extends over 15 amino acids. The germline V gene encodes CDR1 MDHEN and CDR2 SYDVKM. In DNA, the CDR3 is TGTGCCAGCAGTCTAACAGGGGTTTTTGGAAACACCATATATTTT. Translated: CASSLTGVFGNTIYF. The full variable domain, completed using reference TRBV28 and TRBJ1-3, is DVKVTQSSRYLVKRTGEKVFLECVQDMDHENMFWYRQDPGLGLRLIYFSYDVKMKEKGDIPEGYSVSREKKERFSLILESASTNQTSMYLCASSLTGVFGNTIYFGEGSWLTVV.

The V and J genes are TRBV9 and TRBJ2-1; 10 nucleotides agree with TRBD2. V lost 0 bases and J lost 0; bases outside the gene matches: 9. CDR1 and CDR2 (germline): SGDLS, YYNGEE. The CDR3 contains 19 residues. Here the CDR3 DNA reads TGTGCCAGCAGCGTAGATACTAGCGGGGAGATAAGCTCCTACAATGAGCAGTTCTTC. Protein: CASSVDTSGEISSYNEQFF.

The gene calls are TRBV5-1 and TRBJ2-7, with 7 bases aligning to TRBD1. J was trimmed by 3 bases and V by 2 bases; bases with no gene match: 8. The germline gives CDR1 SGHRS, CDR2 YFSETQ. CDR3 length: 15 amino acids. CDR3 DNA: TGCGCCAGCAGCTTATTACCGGGACAGAGCTACGAGCAGTACTTC. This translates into CASSLLPGQSYEQYF.

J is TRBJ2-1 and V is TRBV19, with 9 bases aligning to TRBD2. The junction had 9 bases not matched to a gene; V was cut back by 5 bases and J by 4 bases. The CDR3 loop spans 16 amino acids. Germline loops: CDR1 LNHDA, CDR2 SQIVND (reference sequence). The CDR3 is CASSYSSGNDYNEQFF. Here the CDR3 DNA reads TGTGCCAGTAGTTATTCTAGCGGGAACGATTACAATGAGCAGTTCTTC.

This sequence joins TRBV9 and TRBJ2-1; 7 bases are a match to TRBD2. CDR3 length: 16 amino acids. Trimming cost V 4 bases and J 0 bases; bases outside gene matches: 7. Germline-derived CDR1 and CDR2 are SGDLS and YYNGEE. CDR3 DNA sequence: TGTGCCAGCAGCATGGATGGCGGGAGCTCCTACAATGAGCAGTTCTTC. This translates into CASSMDGGSSYNEQFF.

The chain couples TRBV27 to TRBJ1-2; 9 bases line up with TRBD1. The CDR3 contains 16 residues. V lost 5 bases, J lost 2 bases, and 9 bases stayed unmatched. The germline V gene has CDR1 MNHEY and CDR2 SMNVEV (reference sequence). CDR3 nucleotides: TGTGCCAGCAGTCCGTACACAGGGGGCGACAACTATGGCTACACCTTC. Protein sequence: CASSPYTGGDNYGYTF.

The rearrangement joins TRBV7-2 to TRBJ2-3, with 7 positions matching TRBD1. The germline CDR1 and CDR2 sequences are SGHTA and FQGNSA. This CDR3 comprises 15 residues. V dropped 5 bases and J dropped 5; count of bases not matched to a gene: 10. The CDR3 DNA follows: TGTGCCAGCAGCATAAATAGGGGGCCACAAGATACGCAGTATTTT. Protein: CASSINRGPQDTQYF.

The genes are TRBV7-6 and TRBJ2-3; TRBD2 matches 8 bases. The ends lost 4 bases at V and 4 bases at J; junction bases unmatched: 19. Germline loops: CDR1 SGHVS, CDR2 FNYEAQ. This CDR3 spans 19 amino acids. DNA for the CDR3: TGTGCCAGCAGCTCGAGATTTAGCACGGGGTCCGGGGGGGCAGATACGCAGTATTTT. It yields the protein CASSSRFSTGSGGADTQYF.

Here the CDR3 reads CASSLLQSGTDTQYF. In DNA form, the CDR3 reads TGTGCCAGCAGCTTACTACAGTCTGGCACAGATACGCAGTATTTT. The chain is built from TRBV7-9 and TRBJ2-3; D not certain. CDR1 is SEHNR, CDR2 FQNEAQ, per germline (reference sequence). The CDR3 is made up of 15 amino acids. With 2 bases removed from V and 1 base from J, the gap between germline ends came to 10 bases.

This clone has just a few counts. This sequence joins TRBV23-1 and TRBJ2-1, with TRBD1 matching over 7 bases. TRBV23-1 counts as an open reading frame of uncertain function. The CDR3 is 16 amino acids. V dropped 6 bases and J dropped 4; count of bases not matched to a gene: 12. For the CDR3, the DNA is TGCGCCAGCAGATATAACCGGGACAGAGCTTACAATGAGCAGTTCTTC. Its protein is CASRYNRDRAYNEQFF.

The CDR3 DNA reads TGTGCCAGCAGCTTACTAGTTGAGCAGTTCTTC. Translation gives CASSLLVEQFF. V usage is TRBV5-6 and J usage is TRBJ2-1, with D maybe TRBD2 (5 bases). V shed 2 bases and J shed 9 bases, with 6 bases lying between them. This CDR3 spans 11 amino acids. Germline V gene data show CDR1 as SGHDT and CDR2 as YYEEEE.

CDR3 region: CASSFRQLLQETQYF. The CDR3 region has the DNA TGTGCCAGCAGCTTTCGACAGTTGCTCCAAGAGACCCAGTACTTC. The gene calls are TRBV7-6 and TRBJ2-5; a possible D gene is TRBD1 (5 bases). Germline values: CDR1 SGHVS, CDR2 FNYEAQ. V gave up 3 bases and J gave up 1 base, with 12 bases separating them. CDR3 size: 15 residues. The full variable domain, rest sourced from reference TRBV7-6 and TRBJ2-5, is GAGVSQSPRYKVTKRGQDVALRCDPISGHVSLYWYRQALGQGPEFLTYFNYEAQQDKSGLPNDRFSAERPEGSISTLTIQRTEQRDSAMYRCASSFRQLLQETQYFGPGTRLLVL.

The CDR3, as DNA: TGTGCCAGTAGTATAAGACAGGGGGGATATAATTCACCCCTCCACTTT. Translating gives CASSIRQGGYNSPLHF. The rearrangement uses TRBV19 and TRBJ1-6; 9 nucleotides line up with TRBD1. From germline, CDR1 is LNHDA and CDR2 SQIVND (reference sequence). Trimming removed 2 bases from V and 4 bases from J; junction bases left unmatched: 3. CDR3 length: 16 residues.